This note documents a single T cell receptor (beta chain) sequence. The antigen is unknown. The junction departs from germline at one end; a sequencing error may be responsible. The CDR3 runs 15 residues. From germline, CDR1 is DFQATT and CDR2 SNEGSKA (reference sequence). The record originates from a study of tumor and adjacent non-tumor tissue in lung cancer. Study findings and constraints: Top 100 clones took a larger repertoire share in normal lung. TCR diversity was significantly greater in tumor than normal lung tissue.

This sample's RNA came from whole unsorted tissue. A modified ARM-PCR protocol with three rounds of nested PCR amplified TCRbeta. TCRdb itself ran the multiplex PCR reads through MiXCR, one entry per CDR3 protein. Of about 76,000 distinct CDR3 sequences in the sample, 65% to 75% were seen once. This chain joins TRBV20-1 and TRBJ2-1; 12 positions agree with TRBD2. The receptor's source is a woman in her 70s with non-small cell lung cancer. Specimen: lung tumor tissue. The CDR3 sequence: CSAKRLAGARDEQFF. The DNA for the CDR3 is TGTAGTGCTAAAAGACTAGCGGGAGCTAGGGATGAGCAGTTCTTC.